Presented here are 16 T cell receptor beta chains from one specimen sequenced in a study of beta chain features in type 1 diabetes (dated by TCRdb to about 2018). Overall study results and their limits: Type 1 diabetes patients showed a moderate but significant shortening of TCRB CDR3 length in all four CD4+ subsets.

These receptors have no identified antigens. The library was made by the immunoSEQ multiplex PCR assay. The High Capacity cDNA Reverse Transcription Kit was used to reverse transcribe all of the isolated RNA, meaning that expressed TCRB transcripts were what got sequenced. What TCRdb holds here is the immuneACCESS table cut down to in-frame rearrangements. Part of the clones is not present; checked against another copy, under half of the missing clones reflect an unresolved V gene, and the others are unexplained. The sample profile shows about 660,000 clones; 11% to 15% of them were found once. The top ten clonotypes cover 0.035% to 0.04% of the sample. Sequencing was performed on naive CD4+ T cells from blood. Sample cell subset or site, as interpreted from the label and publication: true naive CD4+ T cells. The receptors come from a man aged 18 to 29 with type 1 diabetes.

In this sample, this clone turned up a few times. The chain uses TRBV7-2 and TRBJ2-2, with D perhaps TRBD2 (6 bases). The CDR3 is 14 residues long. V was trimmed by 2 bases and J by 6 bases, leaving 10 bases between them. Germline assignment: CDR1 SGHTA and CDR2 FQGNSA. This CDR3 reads CASSLPGGPGELFF. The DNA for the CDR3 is TGTGCCAGCAGCTTACCCGGGGGTCCCGGGGAGCTGTTTTTT.

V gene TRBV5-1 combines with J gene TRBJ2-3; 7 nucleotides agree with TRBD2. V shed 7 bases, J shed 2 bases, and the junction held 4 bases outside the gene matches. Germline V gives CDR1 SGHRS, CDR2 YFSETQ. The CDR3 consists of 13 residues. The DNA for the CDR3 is TGCGCCAGCCGGGGGGACCCCACAGATACGCAGTATTTT. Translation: CASRGDPTDTQYF.

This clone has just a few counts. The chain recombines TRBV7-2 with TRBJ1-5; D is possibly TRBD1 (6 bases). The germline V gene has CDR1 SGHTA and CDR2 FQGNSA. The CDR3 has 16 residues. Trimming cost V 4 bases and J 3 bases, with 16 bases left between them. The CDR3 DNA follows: TGTGCCAGCAGCTCTCAGGCAGGGGACCTCAATCAGCCCCAGCATTTT. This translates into CASSSQAGDLNQPQHF.

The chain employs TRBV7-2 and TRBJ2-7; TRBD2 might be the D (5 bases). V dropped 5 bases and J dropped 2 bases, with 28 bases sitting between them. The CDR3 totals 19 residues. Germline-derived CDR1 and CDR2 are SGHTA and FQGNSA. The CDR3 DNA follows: TGTGCCAGCAGCCTACCTGATAACAATCCGGGGAACGAGGCCTACGAGCAGTACTTC. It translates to CASSLPDNNPGNEAYEQYF. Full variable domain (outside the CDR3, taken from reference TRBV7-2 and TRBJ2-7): GAGVSQSPSNKVTEKGKDVELRCDPISGHTALYWYRQSLGQGLEFLIYFQGNSAPDKSGLPSDRFSAERTGGSVSTLTIQRTQQEDSAVYLCASSLPDNNPGNEAYEQYFGPGTRLTVT.

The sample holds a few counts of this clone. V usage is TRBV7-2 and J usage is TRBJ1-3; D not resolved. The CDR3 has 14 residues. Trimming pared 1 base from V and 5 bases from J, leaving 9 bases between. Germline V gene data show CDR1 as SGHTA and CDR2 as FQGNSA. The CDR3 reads CASSLVGLRNTIYF. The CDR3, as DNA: TGTGCCAGCAGCTTAGTCGGACTCAGAAACACCATATATTTT.

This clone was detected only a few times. This chain's CDR3 is CASRPFDTSGANVLTF. CDR3 nucleotide sequence: TGTGCCAGCAGGCCCTTTGATACCTCTGGGGCCAACGTCCTGACTTTC. The J gene is TRBJ2-6, the V gene TRBV4-2; unclear D gene. Germline loops: CDR1 LGHNA, CDR2 YNFKEQ. Trimming left V 6 bases short and J 0 bases short, with 12 bases between. This CDR3 is built from 16 residues.

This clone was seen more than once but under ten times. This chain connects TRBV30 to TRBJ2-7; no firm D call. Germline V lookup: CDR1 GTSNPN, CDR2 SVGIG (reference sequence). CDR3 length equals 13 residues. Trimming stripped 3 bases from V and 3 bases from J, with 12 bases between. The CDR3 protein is CAWRGPVGYEQYF. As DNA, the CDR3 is TGTGCCTGGAGAGGCCCGGTGGGCTACGAGCAGTACTTC.

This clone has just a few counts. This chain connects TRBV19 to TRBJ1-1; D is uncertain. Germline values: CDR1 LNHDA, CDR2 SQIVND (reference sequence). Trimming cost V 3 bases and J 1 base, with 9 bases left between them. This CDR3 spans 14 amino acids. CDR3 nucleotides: TGTGCCAGTAGTATTACGCCGGCGAACACTGAAGCTTTCTTT. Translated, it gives CASSITPANTEAFF.

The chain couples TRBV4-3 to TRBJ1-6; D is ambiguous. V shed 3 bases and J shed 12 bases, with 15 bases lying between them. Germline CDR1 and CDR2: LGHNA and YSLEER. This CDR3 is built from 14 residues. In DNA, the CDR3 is TGCGCCAGCAGCCAGAACAGCATAATGGGACCCCTCCACTTT. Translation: CASSQNSIMGPLHF.

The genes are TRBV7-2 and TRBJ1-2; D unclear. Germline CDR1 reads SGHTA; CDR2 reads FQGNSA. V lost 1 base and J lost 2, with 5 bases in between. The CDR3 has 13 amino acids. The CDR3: CASSLEENYGYTF. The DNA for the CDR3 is TGTGCCAGCAGCTTAGAAGAAAACTATGGCTACACCTTC.

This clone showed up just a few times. This chain's CDR3 is CAWSARHGTGDVYEQYF. Written as DNA, the CDR3 is TGTGCCTGGAGTGCGAGACATGGGACAGGGGACGTTTACGAGCAGTACTTC. This chain connects TRBV30 to TRBJ2-7; 10 bases line up with TRBD1. CDR3 length equals 17 residues. V was pared by 1 base and J by 4 bases, with 13 bases of the junction left unmatched. Germline V gives CDR1 GTSNPN, CDR2 SVGIG (reference sequence).

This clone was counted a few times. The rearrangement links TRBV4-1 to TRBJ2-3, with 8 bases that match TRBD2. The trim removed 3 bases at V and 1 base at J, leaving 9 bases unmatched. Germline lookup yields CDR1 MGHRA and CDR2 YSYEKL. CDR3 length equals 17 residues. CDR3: CASSHRSSGRGTDTQYF. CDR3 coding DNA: TGCGCCAGCAGCCATCGCTCAAGCGGGAGAGGCACAGATACGCAGTATTTT.

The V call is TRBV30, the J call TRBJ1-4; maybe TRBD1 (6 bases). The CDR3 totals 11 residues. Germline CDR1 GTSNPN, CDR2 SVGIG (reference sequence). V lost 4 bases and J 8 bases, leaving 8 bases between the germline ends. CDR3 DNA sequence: TGTGCCTGGACCACAGGGGAAAAACTGTTTTTT. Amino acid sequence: CAWTTGEKLFF.

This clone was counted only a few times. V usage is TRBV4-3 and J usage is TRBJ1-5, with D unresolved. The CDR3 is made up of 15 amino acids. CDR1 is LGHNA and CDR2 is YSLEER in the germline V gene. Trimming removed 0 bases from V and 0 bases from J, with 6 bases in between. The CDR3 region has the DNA TGCGCCAGCAGCCAAGATTATACTAGCAATCAGCCCCAGCATTTT. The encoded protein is CASSQDYTSNQPQHF.

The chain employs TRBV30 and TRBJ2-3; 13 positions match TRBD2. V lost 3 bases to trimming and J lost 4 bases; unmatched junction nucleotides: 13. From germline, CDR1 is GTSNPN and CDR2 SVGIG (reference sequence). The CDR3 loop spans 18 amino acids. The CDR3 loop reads CAWSGYPRTSGRADTQYF. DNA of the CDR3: TGTGCCTGGAGCGGGTACCCCCGGACTAGCGGGAGAGCAGATACGCAGTATTTT.

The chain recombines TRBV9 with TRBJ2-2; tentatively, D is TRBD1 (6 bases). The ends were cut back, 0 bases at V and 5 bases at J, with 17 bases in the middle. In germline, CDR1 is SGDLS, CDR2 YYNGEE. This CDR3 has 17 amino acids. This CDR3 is CASSVGQVARQTGELFF. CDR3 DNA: TGTGCCAGCAGCGTAGGACAGGTAGCGCGCCAGACCGGGGAGCTGTTTTTT.